The rows below give T cell receptor beta chains drawn from one sample of a study of blood T cell repertoires in COVID-19. Sequencing used immunoSEQ multiplex PCR; TCRdb keeps in-frame clones, though not all of them. In the table there are approximately 120,000 clones, roughly 80% of which are singletons. Sequences were obtained from peripheral blood. These receptor sequences come from a woman aged 60-75 years with acute or convalescent COVID-19. Both conserved end residues are trimmed from each CDR3. The D gene is left open where the match is weak.

V gene	J gene	D gene	CDR3 protein
TRBV19	TRBJ1-2	TRBD1	ASSNTGQHNYGYT
TRBV6-5	TRBJ2-7	-	ASSSPGQTDYEQY
TRBV10-3	TRBJ2-7	-	AISEQAYEQY
TRBV6-2/TRBV6-3	TRBJ1-4	TRBD1	ASSRRQGSEKLF
TRBV28	TRBJ1-2	-	ASRQNYGYT
TRBV4-1	TRBJ2-1	TRBD2	ASSQRDTTGGRSYNEQF
TRBV4-3	TRBJ2-7	-	ASSQGVRYEQY
TRBV27	TRBJ2-1	-	ASRYLDEQF
TRBV7-6	TRBJ1-6	-	ASSLEKGTRANYNSPLH
TRBV6-4	TRBJ2-1	TRBD2	ASSTSGRAYEQF
TRBV28	TRBJ2-5	-	ASRGEGETQY
TRBV28	TRBJ2-1	TRBD2	ASSLLTAGDNEQF
TRBV12-3/TRBV12-4	TRBJ1-1	-	ASIKGENTEAF
TRBV5-6	TRBJ2-7	-	ASRSQGTLYEQY
TRBV2	TRBJ2-2	TRBD2	ASRVIQPGLGLGELF
TRBV7-6	TRBJ2-3	-	ASSFSTGGPGGTQY
TRBV5-6	TRBJ2-7	TRBD2	ASSVLGREKGEQY
TRBV6-2/TRBV6-3	TRBJ1-1	-	ASSYFQGNTEAF
TRBV2	TRBJ1-1	-	ASRQTHPAF
TRBV5-1	TRBJ1-5	TRBD1	ASSFGDRLQPQH
TRBV28	TRBJ2-2	TRBD2	ASLAGGQSGELF
TRBV6-6	TRBJ1-1	TRBD1	ASRQGIMNTEAF
TRBV19	TRBJ2-1	-	ASSMQASSYNEQF
TRBV2	TRBJ2-7	TRBD1	AKTRGTGSSYEQY
TRBV2	TRBJ1-4	-	ASRWRPNEKLF
TRBV6-6	TRBJ1-5	TRBD1	ASTLDRGGSNQPQH
TRBV5-1	TRBJ2-1	TRBD2	ASSLGSSGLYNEQF
TRBV7-9	TRBJ1-2	TRBD1	ASSPRQGAPYGYT
TRBV3-1/TRBV3-2	TRBJ1-4	-	ASSQREGGEKLF
TRBV12-3/TRBV12-4	TRBJ1-2	-	ASTSWPSYGYT
TRBV12-3/TRBV12-4	TRBJ2-3	-	ASSPRGTQY
TRBV6-2/TRBV6-3	TRBJ2-7	-	ASTPPLITGEQY
TRBV7-8	TRBJ1-2	TRBD1	ASSLASGQIIYGYT
TRBV7-9	TRBJ2-5	-	ASSHTRDSQETQY
TRBV5-1	TRBJ2-1	-	ASSLGPSSYNEQF
TRBV28	TRBJ1-4	-	ASSLGQRTNEKLF
TRBV19	TRBJ1-5	-	ASRSNLRENQPQH
TRBV10-3	TRBJ1-2	-	AISGGEGANYGYT
TRBV7-2	TRBJ1-5	TRBD1	ASSSGQGRQPQH
TRBV10-1	TRBJ2-1	TRBD1	ASSRQGSYNEQF
TRBV3-1/TRBV3-2	TRBJ2-7	-	ASRSTGSSYEQY
TRBV5-4	TRBJ1-2	TRBD1	ASSLAGQGNYGYT
TRBV7-2	TRBJ1-1	TRBD1	ASSFSLTGDTEAF
TRBV10-3	TRBJ1-1	TRBD1	AISEPHGQGLTEAF
TRBV3-1/TRBV3-2	TRBJ2-7	TRBD2	ASSFSGGGSYEQY
TRBV5-4	TRBJ2-2	TRBD1	ASSLGQGNTGELF
TRBV27	TRBJ1-1	-	ASSSDRRGNTEAF
TRBV6-5	TRBJ1-1	TRBD1	ASSSPYRGHTF
TRBV3-1/TRBV3-2	TRBJ2-7	-	ASSETISYEQY
TRBV28	TRBJ2-7	TRBD1	ASRPTGVTYEQY
TRBV21-1	TRBJ2-7	-	ASRRFLRDEQY
TRBV7-3	TRBJ1-1	TRBD1	ASSPRTGRDVGNTEAF
TRBV6-2/TRBV6-3	TRBJ1-5	-	ASSVTEQPQH
TRBV13	TRBJ1-6	TRBD1	ASSLGTGWSPLH
TRBV5-6	TRBJ1-1	-	ASSLFGNTEAF
TRBV5-5	TRBJ2-7	-	ASTQGGGYEQY
TRBV3-1/TRBV3-2	TRBJ2-3	-	ASSHFMGGAGSGADTQY
TRBV5-8	TRBJ1-1	-	ASSSGGGIGLTF
TRBV6-5	TRBJ1-6	-	ASSSQGGANSPLH
TRBV15	TRBJ1-3	-	ATTEQGRNTIY